The 23 T cell receptor beta chains in this list originate from one sample, sequenced in a study of beta chain features in type 1 diabetes. All of the isolated RNA was reverse transcribed, so expressed TCRB transcripts were sequenced. Method: immunoSEQ multiplex PCR; TCRdb's copy keeps in-frame clones and lacks some. The sample includes 860,000 or so clones, about a sixth seen only once; the top ten take roughly 0.025%. Sequenced material: naive CD4+ T cells from blood. All receptors come from a woman younger than 35 in good health.

This chain uses TRBV6-6 with TRBJ2-3, with 13 bases fitting TRBD2. CDR1 MNHNY and CDR2 SVGAGI come from the germline V gene (reference sequence). The length of the CDR3 is 16 residues. With V trimmed by 6 bases and J by 4 bases, 7 bases remained unmatched. CDR3 nucleotides: TGTGCCAGCAGGCCTACTAGCGGGAGGGGCCCAGATACGCAGTATTTT. Translated, it gives CASRPTSGRGPDTQYF.

In its sample, this clone was seen a few times. The genes are TRBV4-3 and TRBJ1-3; the D gene is possibly TRBD1 (5 bases). Germline CDR1 reads LGHNA; CDR2 reads YSLEER. The CDR3 is made up of 15 amino acids. Deletions cut 5 bases from V and 0 bases from J, with 11 bases between. The CDR3 DNA follows: TGCGCCAGCAGCAAACAGCAGGGCTCTGGAAACACCATATATTTT. This codes for CASSKQQGSGNTIYF.

This clone was observed a handful of times. This chain links TRBV4-2 with TRBJ2-2, with 9 bases lining up with TRBD2. Trimming took 1 base from V and 4 from J; bases not matched to a gene: 7. Germline V CDR1 and CDR2: LGHNA, YNFKEQ. This CDR3 contains 17 residues. The CDR3 region is CASSQAVLAGSTGELFF. The CDR3 DNA reads TGTGCCAGCAGCCAAGCTGTTCTAGCGGGATCCACCGGGGAGCTGTTTTTT.

Notes on this clone: Other DNA variants within this sample encode the same CDR3. This chain joins TRBV9 and TRBJ2-3; D might be TRBD1 (5 bases). V gave up 2 bases and J gave up 6 bases, with 10 bases separating them. Germline CDR1 reads SGDLS; CDR2 reads YYNGEE. This CDR3 contains 13 residues. The CDR3 region is CASSVGQEDTQYF. The CDR3, as DNA: TGTGCCAGCAGCGTGGGGCAGGAGGATACGCAGTATTTT.

This clone has just a few counts. The chain couples TRBV7-9 to TRBJ2-7; 8 bases are a match to TRBD2. V gave up 5 bases and J gave up 3 bases; unmatched junction bases: 9. Germline V gene data show CDR1 as SEHNR and CDR2 as FQNEAQ (reference sequence). CDR3 length: 15 residues. The CDR3 bases are TGTGCCAGCAGCCTCCGGGGTAGCGGGATCTACGAGCAGTACTTC. This translates into CASSLRGSGIYEQYF.

In the case of this clone: The sample contains more than one DNA sequence encoding this CDR3. The chain joins TRBV6-5 to TRBJ2-6; D call uncertain. Germline V gives CDR1 MNHEY, CDR2 SVGAGI. The CDR3 totals 15 residues. Deletions cut 5 bases from V and 2 bases from J, with 10 bases between. The DNA of the CDR3 is TGTGCCAGCAGTAGGGTGGGCACTGGGGCCAACGTCCTGACTTTC. The encoded protein is CASSRVGTGANVLTF.

This clone occurred a few times. The rearrangement uses TRBV5-4 and TRBJ2-4; D gene unclear. The CDR3 length is 14 residues. Trimming cost V 0 bases and J 2 bases, with 6 bases left between them. The germline V gene has CDR1 SGHNT and CDR2 YYREEE (reference sequence). The CDR3 region has the DNA TGTGCCAGCAGCTTGGAGGTGTCCAAAAACATTCAGTACTTC. Protein: CASSLEVSKNIQYF.

The chain is built from TRBV10-2 and TRBJ2-3; 11 nucleotides line up with TRBD2. Per the germline V gene, CDR1 is WSHSY and CDR2 is SAAADI. J lost 5 bases, V lost 6 bases, and 1 base had no gene match. There are 13 residues in the CDR3. The CDR3: CASRLAGEDTQYF. The CDR3 coding sequence is TGCGCCAGCAGACTAGCGGGAGAAGATACGCAGTATTTT.

This clone appeared a few times. This chain connects TRBV7-3 to TRBJ2-3; a possible D gene is TRBD2 (5 bases). CDR3 length: 14 amino acids. V lost 0 bases and J lost 6, with 10 bases in between. The germline V gene encodes CDR1 SGHTA and CDR2 FQGTGA. The DNA for the CDR3 is TGTGCCAGCAGCTTAACGGGGTGGGAGGATACGCAGTATTTT. Its translation is CASSLTGWEDTQYF.

The V and J genes are TRBV28 and TRBJ2-7; D remains unclear. V was clipped by 7 bases and J by 0 bases, with 10 bases between them. CDR3 size: 13 residues. Germline CDR1 MDHEN, CDR2 SYDVKM. The CDR3 here is CASMGSRSYEQYF. The CDR3 DNA sequence: TGTGCCAGCATGGGGTCTCGCTCCTACGAGCAGTACTTC.

A few counts support this clone. The V gene is TRBV9, the J gene TRBJ2-1, with D perhaps matching TRBD2 (6 bases). V lost 7 bases and J 4 bases, leaving 21 bases between the germline ends. Looked up from germline, CDR1 is SGDLS and CDR2 is YYNGEE. CDR3 size: 16 residues. This chain's CDR3 is CASVGGPAGGYNEQFF. DNA of the CDR3: TGTGCCAGCGTCGGAGGGCCCGCCGGGGGATACAATGAGCAGTTCTTC.

Remarks on this clone: The identical CDR3 is also encoded by other nucleotide sequences in the sample. The chain recombines TRBV6-4 with TRBJ2-5, with 10 bases that match TRBD2. The CDR3 length is 13 residues. Germline loops: CDR1 MRHNA, CDR2 SNTAGT. Trimming at V came to 4 bases and at J to 5 bases, leaving 1 base not matched to a gene. CDR3 DNA: TGTGCCAGCAGTGTACTAGCGGGGGAGACCCAGTACTTC. Its translation: CASSVLAGETQYF.

This clone was seen a few times. The rearrangement links TRBV9 to TRBJ2-1; perhaps D is TRBD1 or TRBD2 (6 bases each). Between the trimmed V and J ends, which lost 2 bases and 3 bases, there was a span of 21 bases. There are 18 residues in the CDR3. Germline CDR1 and CDR2: SGDLS and YYNGEE. The CDR3 DNA is TGTGCCAGCAGCGTGTTTTGGGGGCTGGACTATCTCTACAATGAGCAGTTCTTC. Translated: CASSVFWGLDYLYNEQFF.

This sequence joins TRBV28 and TRBJ2-7, with 9 bases aligning to TRBD1. J lost 5 bases, V lost 6 bases, and 5 bases had no gene match. The germline V gene has CDR1 MDHEN and CDR2 SYDVKM. This CDR3 region has 13 residues. In nucleotides, the CDR3 is TGTGCCAGCAGGGGACAGGGAACGGACGAGCAGTACTTC. This translates into CASRGQGTDEQYF. Using reference TRBV28 and TRBJ2-7 for the parts outside the CDR3, the full variable domain is DVKVTQSSRYLVKRTGEKVFLECVQDMDHENMFWYRQDPGLGLRLIYFSYDVKMKEKGDIPEGYSVSREKKERFSLILESASTNQTSMYLCASRGQGTDEQYFGPGTRLTVT.

J is TRBJ2-4 and V is TRBV15; D is ambiguous. This CDR3 is built from 15 residues. Trimming removed 0 bases from V and 12 bases from J, with 18 bases in between. The germline CDR1 and CDR2 sequences are LNHNV and YYDKDF (reference sequence). CDR3: CATSRDIGAVAAQYF. The CDR3 nucleotides read TGTGCCACCAGCAGAGATATCGGTGCCGTGGCAGCTCAGTACTTC.

The chain couples TRBV7-9 to TRBJ2-7; D call uncertain. Germline loops: CDR1 SEHNR, CDR2 FQNEAQ (reference sequence). The CDR3 runs 14 residues. The germline V and J ends were trimmed by 8 bases and 3 bases, with 17 bases remaining between them. CDR3 bases: TGTGCCAGCCGCTCCAGCAAGGGTGACTACGAGCAGTACTTC. As protein: CASRSSKGDYEQYF.

This clone was observed a few times. The gene calls are TRBV7-8 and TRBJ1-2; TRBD1 aligns across 7 bases. The germline V gene has CDR1 SGHVS and CDR2 FQNEAQ. The CDR3 spans 15 residues. With V trimmed by 4 bases and J by 7 bases, 12 bases remained unmatched. The chain's CDR3 is CASSSGTVVRGGYTF. The CDR3 nucleotides read TGTGCCAGCAGCTCGGGGACAGTCGTGCGGGGTGGCTACACCTTC.

On this clone itself: Other DNA sequences in the same sample also yield this CDR3. The chain couples TRBV29-1 to TRBJ1-1, with TRBD1 identical over 7 bases. There are 13 residues in the CDR3. V gave up 6 bases and J gave up 0 bases; unmatched junction bases: 4. Per the germline V gene, CDR1 is SQVTM and CDR2 is ANQGSEA. Here the CDR3 DNA reads TGCAGCGTAGCGGGACAGTTGAACACTGAAGCTTTCTTT. It specifies CSVAGQLNTEAFF. The variable domain in full, completed from reference TRBV29-1 and TRBJ1-1, reads SAVISQKPSRDICQRGTSLTIQCQVDSQVTMMFWYRQQPGQSLTLIATANQGSEATYESGFVIDKFPISRPNLTFSTLTVSNMSPEDSSIYLCSVAGQLNTEAFFGQGTRLTVV.

This clone was counted a few times. The chain has TRBV7-2 and TRBJ1-2; D gene ambiguous. Trimming stripped 7 bases from V and 3 bases from J, with 9 bases between. Looked up from germline, CDR1 is SGHTA and CDR2 is FQGNSA. CDR3 length: 12 residues. CDR3 DNA: TGTGCCAGCACCCAAATCCACTATGGCTACACCTTC. This translates into CASTQIHYGYTF.

The chain joins TRBV7-2 to TRBJ2-5; D is ambiguous. The CDR3 runs 13 residues. V lost 2 bases, J lost 7 bases, and 11 bases lay in between. Germline CDR1 is SGHTA and CDR2 is FQGNSA. CDR3 nucleotides: TGTGCCAGCAGCTTATCTGTCGCGACGACCCAGTACTTC. This translates into CASSLSVATTQYF.

This sequence joins TRBV5-1 and TRBJ2-7, with D possibly TRBD2 on 5 matching bases. The germline V gene has CDR1 SGHRS and CDR2 YFSETQ. Deletions cut 0 bases from V and 2 bases from J, with 15 bases between. CDR3 length equals 16 residues. The CDR3 here is CASSLAEGPLTYEQYF. The CDR3 coding sequence is TGCGCCAGCAGCTTGGCCGAGGGCCCTTTGACCTACGAGCAGTACTTC.

The chain is built from TRBV5-4 and TRBJ2-7; D is perhaps TRBD2 (5 bases). Germline assignment: CDR1 SGHNT and CDR2 YYREEE (reference sequence). The CDR3 is 13 residues long. The V end lost 2 bases, the J end lost 4 bases, and 10 bases lay between the germline ends. The CDR3 is CASSLEGRYEQYF. As DNA, the CDR3 is TGTGCCAGCAGCTTAGAGGGCCGTTACGAGCAGTACTTC.

The chain carries TRBV28 and TRBJ2-7, with 8 bases fitting TRBD1. Losses at the gene ends were 1 base for V and 2 bases for J; bases not matched to a gene: 4. This CDR3 is built from 15 residues. Germline V gives CDR1 MDHEN, CDR2 SYDVKM. DNA of the CDR3: TGTGCCAGCAGTTTATCCGGGACAGGTGCCTACGAGCAGTACTTC. Protein: CASSLSGTGAYEQYF.